This T cell receptor beta chain emerged from a study of graft-versus-host responses after intestinal transplantation. The overall study: Recipients across the board were started on anti-thymocyte globulin induction, then kept on tacrolimus and steroids for two to three years.

Study-level points and caveats: Across patients carrying graft-donor T cell macrochimerism, allografts held high graft-versus-host to host-versus-graft clonal ratios. Recipient marrow showed GvH clones, some seen first in ileum or blood.

Sequenced by immunoSEQ multiplex PCR; TCRdb stores in-frame clones only, minus some. The table has tens of thousands of clones, roughly 91% seen once. Comments on this clone: Its antigen is undetermined.

This sequence was found in a human donor who received an intestinal transplant. Specimen: unstimulated CD8+ T cells sorted from spleen or lymph node cells, collected before intestinal transplant.

The CDR3 coding sequence is TGTGCCAGCAGCATACGGACAGGGGGCGGATCCGGTGATGGCTACACCTTC. Translation gives CASSIRTGGGSGDGYTF. The V and J genes are TRBV11-2 and TRBJ1-2, with 11 bases fitting TRBD1. The CDR3 covers 17 residues. Germline trimming cut 5 bases from V and 6 bases from J; bases unmatched to any gene: 14. Per the germline V gene, CDR1 is SGHAT and CDR2 is FQNNGV.